The entry below gives a single T cell receptor beta chain sequence along with its context. The sample is drawn from a study of shared clonotypes between healthy human individuals. Over several immunoSEQ plates, each subset's genomic DNA was distributed in even portions. Approximately 210 ng DNA, tens of thousands of T cell genomes, went into each sorted-subset replicate PCR. Assay used: immunoSEQ multiplex PCR; TCRdb lists only in-frame clones, some missing. The sample records a few hundred thousand clones, less than 98% being singletons. The source is a woman aged 25 to 39 in good health. The sample taken for sequencing was naive CD4+ T cells sorted from blood. Regarding subset: CD45RA+ positively selected.

The CDR3 nucleotides read TGTGCCAGCAGCGCACGGACTAGCGGGGAAAACATTCAGTACTTC. Translated: CASSARTSGENIQYF. This sequence joins TRBV7-9 and TRBJ2-4; TRBD2 aligns across 12 bases. The V gene end was trimmed by 5 bases and the J gene end by 5 bases; junction bases not matched to a gene: 4. Germline CDR1 SEHNR, CDR2 FQNEAQ (reference sequence). The CDR3 spans 15 residues.